Below are 32 T cell receptor beta chains sequenced from a single sample in a study of T cell changes during pregnancy in multiple sclerosis. Method: immunoSEQ multiplex PCR; TCRdb's copy keeps in-frame clones and lacks some. Here the sample spans about 41,000 clones, 90% to 95% being singletons. The sample here was CD8+ T cells from peripheral blood mononuclear cells, taken in the third trimester of pregnancy. These receptors came from a female donor with multiple sclerosis, enrolled in a pregnancy study.

This rearrangement joins TRBV6-5 to TRBJ2-1, with D unresolved. Germline CDR1 and CDR2: MNHEY and SVGAGI. Trimming took off 3 bases at V and 5 bases at J, with 8 bases between the two ends. The CDR3 runs to 13 residues. This CDR3 is CASSYSEDNEQFF. In DNA form, the CDR3 reads TGTGCCAGCAGTTATAGTGAGGACAATGAGCAGTTCTTC.

V gene TRBV6-5 combines with J gene TRBJ1-1; TRBD1 might be the D (6 bases). CDR1 MNHEY and CDR2 SVGAGI come from the germline V gene. V dropped 7 bases and J dropped 0 bases, with 12 bases sitting between them. The CDR3 contains 14 residues. The DNA for the CDR3 is TGTGCCAGCAAGGGGGACATCCTGAACACTGAAGCTTTCTTT. Translating it yields CASKGDILNTEAFF.

The gene calls are TRBV10-3 and TRBJ1-1, with D maybe TRBD1 (5 bases). Germline V CDR1 and CDR2: ENHRY, SYGVKD. V dropped 8 bases and J dropped 11 bases, with 21 bases sitting between them. The CDR3 sequence is 13 residues long. This CDR3 is CAILEVQGSAAFF. The CDR3 DNA is TGTGCCATCCTCGAGGTGCAGGGCTCAGCGGCTTTCTTT.

The V gene is TRBV7-6, the J gene TRBJ1-4, with 8 bases lining up with TRBD1. CDR1 is SGHVS and CDR2 is FNYEAQ in the germline V gene. Losses at the gene ends were 7 bases for V and 5 bases for J; bases not matched to a gene: 6. There are 14 residues in the CDR3. The CDR3 DNA reads as TGTGCCAGCAACGACAGGGGCCCGAATGAAAAACTGTTTTTT. Protein product: CASNDRGPNEKLFF.

A single count supports this clone. V gene TRBV6-5 combines with J gene TRBJ2-1; the match to TRBD1 covers 7 bases. V lost 5 bases and J lost 8; bases outside the gene matches: 12. The CDR3 length is 15 residues. The germline gives CDR1 MNHEY, CDR2 SVGAGI. The CDR3: CASSTTGAARDEQFF. The CDR3 DNA sequence: TGTGCCAGCAGTACAACAGGGGCCGCGAGGGATGAGCAGTTCTTC.

This clone showed up many times. The genes are TRBV13 and TRBJ2-7, with 7 bases identical to TRBD1. J lost 3 bases, V lost 4 bases, and 6 bases had no gene match. The CDR3 covers 14 residues. The germline V gene has CDR1 PRHDT and CDR2 FYEKMQ (reference sequence). The CDR3 reads CASSYDRAGYEQYF. The CDR3 nucleotides are TGTGCCAGCAGCTACGACAGGGCCGGCTACGAGCAGTACTTC.

This clone was seen more than once but under ten times. V and J are TRBV9 and TRBJ2-5, with 10 nucleotides matching TRBD2. The germline V gene has CDR1 SGDLS and CDR2 YYNGEE. The CDR3 has 16 amino acids. J was trimmed by 2 bases and V by 0 bases; bases with no gene match: 4. CDR3 nucleotide sequence: TGTGCCAGCAGCGTAGGCCGAGCGGGGGGGCAAGAGACCCAGTACTTC. Translating gives CASSVGRAGGQETQYF.

The chain uses TRBV5-4 and TRBJ1-2, with D maybe TRBD1 (6 bases). V lost 5 bases to trimming and J lost 1 base, with 15 bases between them. Per the germline V gene, CDR1 is SGHNT and CDR2 is YYREEE (reference sequence). The CDR3 totals 15 residues. In DNA form, the CDR3 reads TGTGCCAGCAGGTCCCCGGACAGCGATAACTATGGCTACACCTTC. This codes for CASRSPDSDNYGYTF.

V usage is TRBV9 and J usage is TRBJ2-5; 8 bases match TRBD2. V shed 2 bases and J 4 bases; nucleotides not matched to a gene: 7. CDR1 is SGDLS, CDR2 YYNGEE, per germline. This CDR3 has 15 residues. The CDR3 DNA sequence: TGTGCCAGCAGCGTCGGGGGGGCCGAGGCAGAGACCCAGTACTTC. This sequence encodes CASSVGGAEAETQYF.

This clone was detected only once. This chain connects TRBV2 to TRBJ2-3; the match to TRBD2 covers 10 bases. Losses at the gene ends were 5 bases for V and 0 bases for J; bases not matched to a gene: 5. Germline assignment: CDR1 SNHLY and CDR2 FYNNEI. This CDR3 is 16 amino acids long. Here the CDR3 DNA reads TGTGCCAGCAGTAGAGGGACTAGCGCGAGCACAGATACGCAGTATTTT. As protein: CASSRGTSASTDTQYF.

This chain uses TRBV7-9 with TRBJ1-1; TRBD1 is a possible D gene (5 bases). This CDR3 region has 14 residues. Between the trimmed V and J ends, which lost 8 bases and 1 base, there was a span of 14 bases. CDR1 is SEHNR and CDR2 is FQNEAQ in the germline V gene (reference sequence). CDR3 amino acids: CASAPRDSNTEAFF. The CDR3 nucleotides read TGTGCCAGCGCCCCGCGGGACTCGAACACTGAAGCTTTCTTT. The variable domain in full, completed from reference TRBV7-9 and TRBJ1-1, reads DTGVSQNPRHKITKRGQNVTFRCDPISEHNRLYWYRQTLGQGPEFLTYFQNEAQLEKSRLLSDRFSAERPKGSFSTLEIQRTEQGDSAMYLCASAPRDSNTEAFFGQGTRLTVV.

V is TRBV7-9 and J is TRBJ1-2; D gene unclear. Germline CDR1 SEHNR, CDR2 FQNEAQ (reference sequence). Trimming stripped 7 bases from V and 1 base from J, with 19 bases between. The CDR3 sequence is 16 residues long. For the CDR3, the DNA is TGTGCCAGCAATCACCGGAGGCGAGAAGATAACTATGGCTACACCTTC. Translation: CASNHRRREDNYGYTF.

The genes are TRBV13 and TRBJ2-1; 8 bases are a match to TRBD1. CDR3 length equals 15 residues. The germline V gene encodes CDR1 PRHDT and CDR2 FYEKMQ (reference sequence). V shed 3 bases, J shed 2 bases, and the junction held 3 bases outside the gene matches. CDR3 amino acids: CASSFGTGAYNEQFF. The CDR3 nucleotides read TGTGCCAGCAGCTTCGGGACAGGAGCCTACAATGAGCAGTTCTTC.

This sequence joins TRBV10-3 and TRBJ1-5; no clear D gene. Trimming pared 0 bases from V and 0 bases from J, leaving 6 bases between. In germline, CDR1 is ENHRY, CDR2 SYGVKD. The CDR3 sequence is 15 residues long. The CDR3 sequence is CAISESGDSNQPQHF. DNA of the CDR3: TGTGCCATCAGTGAGTCGGGAGATAGCAATCAGCCCCAGCATTTT.

This chain joins TRBV11-3 and TRBJ1-6, with a possible D match to TRBD1 (6 bases). V lost 1 base, J lost 7 bases, and 8 bases lay in between. Germline V CDR1 and CDR2: SGHNT, YENEEA. The CDR3 contains 14 residues. The CDR3 loop reads CASSLAGVNSPLHF. The CDR3, as DNA: TGTGCCAGCAGCTTAGCAGGGGTAAATTCACCCCTCCACTTT.

This clone is medium-sized (0.01 to 0.1%) within its sample. The chain recombines TRBV28 with TRBJ2-1; unclear D gene. Trimming took off 3 bases at V and 2 bases at J, with 8 bases between the two ends. Per the germline V gene, CDR1 is MDHEN and CDR2 is SYDVKM. The CDR3 covers 14 residues. CDR3 sequence (DNA): TGTGCCAGCAGTTTCGTTCCAGCCTACAATGAGCAGTTCTTC. Its protein is CASSFVPAYNEQFF. Supplemented by reference TRBV28 and TRBJ2-1, the full variable domain reads DVKVTQSSRYLVKRTGEKVFLECVQDMDHENMFWYRQDPGLGLRLIYFSYDVKMKEKGDIPEGYSVSREKKERFSLILESASTNQTSMYLCASSFVPAYNEQFFGPGTRLTVL.

The CDR3 reads CASSLRADRYNEQFF. The CDR3 DNA reads TGTGCCAGCAGCTTAAGGGCCGACAGGTACAATGAGCAGTTCTTC. V is TRBV7-3 and J is TRBJ2-1, with a possible D match to TRBD1 (6 bases). Germline CDR1 is SGHTA and CDR2 is FQGTGA. V lost 1 base to trimming and J lost 4 bases, with 11 bases between them. The CDR3 has 15 amino acids.

This chain connects TRBV27 to TRBJ2-1, with TRBD2 matching over 15 bases. V dropped 4 bases and J dropped 4; count of bases not matched to a gene: 5. Germline V gene sequence: CDR1 MNHEY, CDR2 SMNVEV (reference sequence). This CDR3 has 17 amino acids. For the CDR3, the DNA is TGTGCCAGCAGTTCCCGGACTAGCGGGGGGGGGTACAATGAGCAGTTCTTC. It yields the protein CASSSRTSGGGYNEQFF.

The chain carries TRBV13 and TRBJ2-5; 7 bases line up with TRBD2. The CDR3 length is 16 residues. V lost 5 bases to trimming and J lost 0 bases; unmatched junction nucleotides: 9. The germline gives CDR1 PRHDT, CDR2 FYEKMQ (reference sequence). CDR3 DNA sequence: TGTGCCAGCAGCCTAAAAAGCGGGAATAACCAAGAGACCCAGTACTTC. Amino acid sequence: CASSLKSGNNQETQYF.

This chain connects TRBV7-8 to TRBJ1-6; 9 bases align to TRBD1. CDR1 is SGHVS and CDR2 is FQNEAQ in the germline V gene. Germline trimming cut 7 bases from V and 8 bases from J; bases unmatched to any gene: 6. This CDR3 is 14 amino acids long. As DNA, the CDR3 is TGTGCCAGCACCCCGGGACAGGGTTATTCACCCCTCCACTTT. It is translated as CASTPGQGYSPLHF.

This chain joins TRBV27 and TRBJ2-7; weak D call: TRBD2 (6 bases). Germline V gene lookup returns CDR1 MNHEY and CDR2 SMNVEV (reference sequence). V lost 1 base to trimming and J lost 5 bases, with 9 bases between them. The CDR3 totals 13 residues. Written as DNA, the CDR3 is TGTGCCAGCAGTTTATGGGGGGAGAACGAGCAGTACTTC. This codes for CASSLWGENEQYF.

J is TRBJ2-3 and V is TRBV28; no reliable D call. This CDR3 spans 14 amino acids. CDR1 and CDR2 from the germline V gene are MDHEN and SYDVKM. V was cut by 2 bases and J by 1 base, with 7 bases left in between. The CDR3 spells CASSLDRGTDTQYF. The CDR3 nucleotides are TGTGCCAGCAGTTTAGATCGGGGCACAGATACGCAGTATTTT. Based on the CDR3 plus reference TRBV28 and TRBJ2-3, the full variable domain is DVKVTQSSRYLVKRTGEKVFLECVQDMDHENMFWYRQDPGLGLRLIYFSYDVKMKEKGDIPEGYSVSREKKERFSLILESASTNQTSMYLCASSLDRGTDTQYFGPGTRLTVL.

The rearrangement joins TRBV13 to TRBJ2-1; D gene unclear. The germline CDR1 and CDR2 sequences are PRHDT and FYEKMQ (reference sequence). V gave up 1 base and J gave up 10 bases, with 5 bases separating them. The CDR3 totals 11 residues. The CDR3, as DNA: TGTGCCAGCAGCTTAGCGGAGGAGCAGTTCTTC. The encoded protein is CASSLAEEQFF. The whole variable domain, filled in from reference TRBV13 and TRBJ2-1, reads AAGVIQSPRHLIKEKRETATLKCYPIPRHDTVYWYQQGPGQDPQFLISFYEKMQSDKGSIPDRFSAQQFSDYHSELNMSSLELGDSALYFCASSLAEEQFFGPGTRLTVL.

The chain recombines TRBV27 with TRBJ2-3; a weak D match, TRBD2 (7 bases). CDR1 MNHEY and CDR2 SMNVEV come from the germline V gene (reference sequence). The V end lost 2 bases, the J end lost 3 bases, and 12 bases lay between the germline ends. The CDR3 runs 15 residues. In nucleotides, the CDR3 is TGTGCCAGCAGTTTAGGGCGGGGGACAACAGATACGCAGTATTTT. Its translation is CASSLGRGTTDTQYF.

V gene TRBV25-1 combines with J gene TRBJ2-7, with no clear D. Trimming cost V 7 bases and J 3 bases, with 4 bases left between them. CDR3 length: 10 residues. CDR1 is MGHDK and CDR2 is SYGVNS in the germline V gene. This CDR3 is CASNGYEQYF. CDR3 in DNA: TGTGCCAGCAACGGCTACGAGCAGTACTTC.

The V and J genes are TRBV28 and TRBJ2-3, with TRBD2 matching over 9 bases. The CDR3 extends over 14 amino acids. The V segment lost 7 bases and the J segment 6 bases; nucleotides outside the gene matches: 8. Germline loops: CDR1 MDHEN, CDR2 SYDVKM. For the CDR3, the DNA is TGTGCCAGCAAGATAGCGGGAGAAATGGATACGCAGTATTTT. Protein product: CASKIAGEMDTQYF.

The chain is built from TRBV18 and TRBJ2-7; TRBD2 matches at 11 bases. From germline, CDR1 is KGHSH and CDR2 LQKENI. V dropped 3 bases and J dropped 0; count of bases not matched to a gene: 4. CDR3 size: 16 residues. The CDR3 nucleotides are TGTGCCAGCTCACCCGGGACTAGCGGTCCCTCCTACGAGCAGTACTTC. Protein: CASSPGTSGPSYEQYF.

The V call is TRBV27, the J call TRBJ1-1; D is unclear. Per the germline V gene, CDR1 is MNHEY and CDR2 is SMNVEV (reference sequence). The CDR3 consists of 13 residues. The germline V and J ends were trimmed by 3 bases and 2 bases, with 7 bases remaining between them. DNA of the CDR3: TGTGCCAGCAGTTTCGCAGGTAACACTGAAGCTTTCTTT. It translates to CASSFAGNTEAFF.

This rearrangement joins TRBV7-9 to TRBJ2-1; D might be TRBD2 (5 bases). CDR1 SEHNR and CDR2 FQNEAQ come from the germline V gene (reference sequence). V lost 3 bases and J lost 11, with 17 bases in between. This CDR3 is 14 amino acids long. The CDR3 nucleotides read TGTGCCAGCAGCTTGGGAGACCCGAGGGATAAGCAGTTCTTC. Translating gives CASSLGDPRDKQFF.

By its share, this clone is medium-sized (0.01 to 0.1%). The gene calls are TRBV5-4 and TRBJ1-1; D ambiguous. The CDR3 loop spans 17 amino acids. Germline V CDR1 and CDR2: SGHNT, YYREEE (reference sequence). Trimming took 0 bases from V and 0 from J, leaving 15 bases between them. CDR3 nucleotide sequence: TGTGCCAGCAGCTTGGTGCCAGGTCCTAATCTGAACACTGAAGCTTTCTTT. Residues: CASSLVPGPNLNTEAFF.

This chain links TRBV5-4 with TRBJ1-2; TRBD1 aligns across 10 bases. This CDR3 comprises 15 residues. In germline, CDR1 is SGHNT, CDR2 YYREEE (reference sequence). V was clipped by 0 bases and J by 4 bases; unmatched bases: 3. CDR3 amino acids: CASSLGRQGAYGYTF. DNA of the CDR3: TGTGCCAGCAGCTTGGGAAGACAGGGGGCCTATGGCTACACCTTC.

The chain couples TRBV27 to TRBJ2-3; perhaps TRBD2 as D (6 bases). The CDR3 runs to 16 residues. V lost 2 bases and J lost 2, with 14 bases in between. Germline assignment: CDR1 MNHEY and CDR2 SMNVEV (reference sequence). The CDR3 loop is CASSLRLGLITDTQYF. CDR3 sequence (DNA): TGTGCCAGCAGTTTACGACTAGGGCTGATCACAGATACGCAGTATTTT.